The next 15 T cell receptor beta chains were all read from a single sample in a study of regulatory T cells in long-lasting Graves disease (dated by TCRdb to 2020 to 2023). The time point label, read with the paper, signifies: persistent/refractory GD, antithyroid drugs over 5 years with positive TRAb. For both TCR sequencing and RNA sequencing, RNA was extracted from PBMCs in TRIzol. The library was built by means of multiplex PCR. The sequencer was an Illumina HiSeq 4000. To build TCR beta libraries, CDR3 regions were amplified by Arm-PCR using iRepertoire HTBI primers. TCRdb reanalyzed the raw reads on its own, using fastp at Q25 for trimming and MiXCR for clone calling, and kept in-frame beta chains. Each CDR3 protein appears once, grouped with its most common genes and DNA. The sample profile shows 600,000 to 800,000 distinct CDR3 sequences; 25% to 35% of them were found once. Around 42% of the sample lies in the top ten.

The input for sequencing was peripheral blood mononuclear cells (PBMCs), taken when the disease was refractory, from a patient treated with antithyroid drugs. These receptors came from a female donor with Graves disease.

This clonotype came up many times. This chain connects TRBV6-1 to TRBJ1-6; D remains unclear. The length of the CDR3 is 12 residues. CDR1 and CDR2 from the germline V gene are MNHNS and SASEGT. Between the trimmed V and J ends, which lost 4 bases and 11 bases, there was a span of 9 bases. The CDR3 spells CASSGIGTPLHF. The CDR3 region has the DNA TGTGCCAGCAGTGGCATAGGGACACCCCTCCACTTT.

Only a few counts were recorded for this clonotype. The rearrangement links TRBV12-3 or TRBV12-4 to TRBJ1-1; TRBD1 is a possible D gene (5 bases). V was cut by 4 bases and J by 3 bases, with 9 bases left in between. CDR3 size: 13 residues. The DNA of the CDR3 is TGTGCCAGCAGTTCCGGGACCTACACTGAAGCTTTCTTT. Its translation is CASSSGTYTEAFF.

Worth noting for this clonotype: In this CDR3 the conserved last residue, phenylalanine or tryptophan, is missing, so a read error is likely. The CDR3: CASRAPGSSYEQYL. As DNA, the CDR3 is TGTGCCAGCAGAGCTCCCGGGAGCTCCTACGAGCAGTACCTC. This chain uses TRBV12-3 or TRBV12-4 with TRBJ2-7; the D gene is possibly TRBD2 (6 bases). V was trimmed by 6 bases and J by 0 bases, leaving 12 bases between them. This CDR3 comprises 14 residues.

This chain links TRBV2 with TRBJ2-1; 11 bases align to TRBD2. The CDR3 has 14 amino acids. Trimming cost V 5 bases and J 7 bases; bases outside gene matches: 4. CDR1 is SNHLY, CDR2 FYNNEI, per germline. The DNA for the CDR3 is TGTGCCAGCAGTCCGGGACTAGCGGATAATGAGCAGTTCTTC. Translating it yields CASSPGLADNEQFF.

The rearrangement uses TRBV5-6 and TRBJ2-5; D possibly corresponds to TRBD1 (5 bases). The V and J ends lost 3 bases and 0 bases respectively, with 9 bases between them. The CDR3 has 14 residues. Germline V gene lookup returns CDR1 SGHDT and CDR2 YYEEEE. DNA of the CDR3: TGTGCCAGCAGCTGGACAACGAACCAAGAGACCCAGTACTTC. It codes for CASSWTTNQETQYF.

This clonotype was found many times. The chain employs TRBV12-3 or TRBV12-4 and TRBJ1-1; perhaps TRBD1 as D (6 bases). V was clipped by 2 bases and J by 6 bases, with 13 bases between them. The CDR3 is 14 residues long. CDR3 bases: TGTGCCAGCAGTTTAAGACAGGCACTGTCTGAAGCTTTCTTT. The encoded protein is CASSLRQALSEAFF.

A few counts support this clonotype. The gene calls are TRBV7-3 and TRBJ1-2; D remains ambiguous. In germline, CDR1 is SGHTA, CDR2 FQGTGA. The V gene lost 0 bases and the J gene lost 6 bases, with 8 bases spanning the gap. This CDR3 has 13 residues. CDR3 residues: CASSLTPSNGYTF. The CDR3 DNA sequence: TGTGCCAGCAGCTTAACCCCATCGAATGGCTACACCTTC.

On this clonotype: Just one base apart from a much larger clone, this may be a read error. V usage is TRBV2 and J usage is TRBJ1-1; D unresolved. The CDR3 spans 14 residues. The germline CDR1 and CDR2 sequences are SNHLY and FYNNEI. In nucleotides, the CDR3 is TGTGCCAGCAGTGAAGCACGAGGGAACACTGACGCTTTCTTT. This gives the protein CASSEARGNTDAFF. Full variable domain (rest looked up from reference TRBV2 and TRBJ1-1): EPEVTQTPSHQVTQMGQEVILRCVPISNHLYFYWYRQILGQKVEFLVSFYNNEISEKSEIFDDQFSVERPDGSNFTLKIRSTKLEDSAMYFCASSEARGNTDAFFGQGTRLTVV.

This clonotype has only one observation. V usage is TRBV6-2 or TRBV6-3 and J usage is TRBJ2-1; TRBD2 matches 8 bases. This CDR3 has 12 residues. Germline trimming cut 5 bases from V and 10 bases from J; bases unmatched to any gene: 4. Germline loops: CDR1 MNHEY, CDR2 SVGEGT. CDR3 residues: CASSGRTSEQFF. Written as DNA, the CDR3 is TGTGCCAGCAGTGGGCGGACTAGCGAGCAGTTCTTC.

Only a few counts were recorded for this clonotype. Mismatch with germline at one junction end may stem from a read error. The chain is built from TRBV14 and TRBJ2-7; 9 nucleotides match TRBD1. The CDR3 runs 12 residues. From germline, CDR1 is SGHDN and CDR2 FVKESK. The CDR3 bases are TGTGCCAGCAGCCAAGATCAGGGGACAGGGTCCTTC. Its protein product is CASSQDQGTGSF.

A few counts support this clonotype. The chain combines TRBV6-1 with TRBJ1-5; D uncertain. Deletions cut 9 bases from V and 5 bases from J, with 17 bases between. This CDR3 has 14 residues. Germline loops: CDR1 MNHNS, CDR2 SASEGT. The CDR3 sequence is CASARAGFYQPQHF. CDR3 DNA sequence: TGTGCCAGTGCGCGGGCAGGTTTTTATCAGCCCCAGCATTTT.

This clonotype has a count of ten or more. This sequence joins TRBV12-3 or TRBV12-4 and TRBJ1-1, with a tentative D call TRBD1 (5 bases). The ends were cut back, 7 bases at V and 11 bases at J, with 20 bases in the middle. The CDR3 loop spans 13 amino acids. CDR3 bases: TGTGCCAGCACCACGGCGGGGCTCAACCGGGCTTTCTTT. This gives the protein CASTTAGLNRAFF.

V usage is TRBV10-3 and J usage is TRBJ2-2, with D possibly matching TRBD1 (6 bases). V dropped 4 bases and J dropped 5 bases, with 17 bases sitting between them. The CDR3 length is 16 residues. CDR1 ENHRY and CDR2 SYGVKD come from the germline V gene. The CDR3 DNA reads TGTGCCATCAGTGGAACCGGGACCCAGGGGACCGGGGAGCTGTTTTTT. Encoded protein: CAISGTGTQGTGELFF.

This chain uses TRBV15 with TRBJ2-2, with 12 bases aligning to TRBD2. V lost 8 bases and J lost 5; bases outside the gene matches: 6. Germline CDR1 is LNHNV and CDR2 is YYDKDF (reference sequence). This CDR3 is 15 amino acids long. CDR3: CATQSTSGSTGELFF. The DNA of the CDR3 is TGTGCCACCCAGTCGACTAGCGGGAGTACCGGGGAGCTGTTTTTT. Combining the CDR3 with reference TRBV15 and TRBJ2-2 gives the whole variable domain DAMVIQNPRYQVTQFGKPVTLSCSQTLNHNVMYWYQQKSSQAPKLLFHYYDKDFNNEADTPDNFQSRRPNTSFCFLDIRSPGLGDTAMYLCATQSTSGSTGELFFGEGSRLTVL.

The gene calls are TRBV11-2 and TRBJ1-4; the D is unclear. This CDR3 region has 13 residues. Trimming took 4 bases from V and 7 from J, leaving 10 bases between them. CDR1 SGHAT and CDR2 FQNNGV come from the germline V gene. CDR3 residues: CASSSFRGEKLFF. CDR3 nucleotide sequence: TGTGCCAGCAGCTCCTTTCGGGGTGAAAAACTGTTTTTT.